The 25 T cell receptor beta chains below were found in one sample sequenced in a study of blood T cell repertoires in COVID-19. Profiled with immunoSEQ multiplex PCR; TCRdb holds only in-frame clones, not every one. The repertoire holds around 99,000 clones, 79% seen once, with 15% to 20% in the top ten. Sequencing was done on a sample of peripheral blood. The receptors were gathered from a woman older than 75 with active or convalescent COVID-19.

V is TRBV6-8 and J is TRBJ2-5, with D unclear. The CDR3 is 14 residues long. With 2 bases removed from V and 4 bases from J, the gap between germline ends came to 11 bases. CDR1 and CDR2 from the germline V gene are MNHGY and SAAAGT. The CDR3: CASSYPVFRETQYF. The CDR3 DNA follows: TGTGCCAGCAGTTACCCAGTGTTTCGAGAGACCCAGTACTTC.

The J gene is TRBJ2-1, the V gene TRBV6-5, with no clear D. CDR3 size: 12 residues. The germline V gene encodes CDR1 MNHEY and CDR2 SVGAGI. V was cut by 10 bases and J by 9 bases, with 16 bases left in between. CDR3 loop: CATVGPPIEQFF. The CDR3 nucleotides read TGTGCCACTGTGGGCCCACCCATTGAGCAGTTCTTC.

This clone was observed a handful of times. The CDR3 region is CASSLTGNYGYTF. DNA for the CDR3: TGTGCCAGCAGTTTAACGGGGAACTATGGCTACACCTTC. The rearrangement links TRBV28 to TRBJ1-2; D unclear. V was trimmed by 2 bases and J by 2 bases, leaving 6 bases between them. CDR1 MDHEN and CDR2 SYDVKM come from the germline V gene. CDR3 length: 13 residues.

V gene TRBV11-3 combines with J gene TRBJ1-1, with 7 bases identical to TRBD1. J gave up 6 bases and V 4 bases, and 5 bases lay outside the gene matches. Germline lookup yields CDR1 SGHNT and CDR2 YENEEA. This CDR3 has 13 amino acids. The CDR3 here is CASSYAGQAEAFF. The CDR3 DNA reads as TGTGCCAGCAGCTACGCCGGACAGGCTGAAGCTTTCTTT.

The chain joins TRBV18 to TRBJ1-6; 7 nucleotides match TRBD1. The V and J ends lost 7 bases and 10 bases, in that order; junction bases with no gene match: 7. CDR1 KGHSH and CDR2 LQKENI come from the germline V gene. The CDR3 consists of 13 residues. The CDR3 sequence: CASCRQGGSPLHF. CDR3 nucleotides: TGTGCCAGCTGCAGACAGGGAGGCTCACCCCTCCACTTT.

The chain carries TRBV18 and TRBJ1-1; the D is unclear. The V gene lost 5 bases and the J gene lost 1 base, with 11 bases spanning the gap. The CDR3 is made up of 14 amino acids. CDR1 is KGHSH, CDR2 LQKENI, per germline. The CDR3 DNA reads TGTGCCAGCTCAAGCGAGGGATGGAACACTGAAGCTTTCTTT. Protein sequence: CASSSEGWNTEAFF. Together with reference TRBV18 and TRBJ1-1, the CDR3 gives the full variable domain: NAGVMQNPRHLVRRRGQEARLRCSPMKGHSHVYWYRQLPEEGLKFMVYLQKENIIDESGMPKERFSAEFPKEGPSILRIQQVVRGDSAAYFCASSSEGWNTEAFFGQGTRLTVV.

Here the CDR3 DNA reads TGTGCCAGCAGTTTATTAGGCGGGAACTCCTACAATGAGCAGTTCTTC. Protein: CASSLLGGNSYNEQFF. This chain links TRBV28 with TRBJ2-1; D may be TRBD2 (6 bases). The CDR3 totals 16 residues. Germline CDR1 is MDHEN and CDR2 is SYDVKM. V lost 1 base and J 0 bases, leaving 10 bases between the germline ends.

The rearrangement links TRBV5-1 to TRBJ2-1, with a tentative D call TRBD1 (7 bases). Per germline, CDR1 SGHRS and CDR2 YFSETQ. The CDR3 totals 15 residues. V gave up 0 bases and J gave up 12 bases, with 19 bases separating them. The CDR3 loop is CASSLALEGAFGQFF. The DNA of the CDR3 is TGCGCCAGCAGCTTGGCGTTGGAGGGGGCGTTTGGGCAGTTCTTC.

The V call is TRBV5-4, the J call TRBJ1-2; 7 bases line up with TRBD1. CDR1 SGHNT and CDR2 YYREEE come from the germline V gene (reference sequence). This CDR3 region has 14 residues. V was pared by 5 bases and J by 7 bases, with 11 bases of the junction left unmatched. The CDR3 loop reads CASRPGTELFGYTF. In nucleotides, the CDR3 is TGTGCCAGCAGACCCGGGACAGAACTATTTGGCTACACCTTC.

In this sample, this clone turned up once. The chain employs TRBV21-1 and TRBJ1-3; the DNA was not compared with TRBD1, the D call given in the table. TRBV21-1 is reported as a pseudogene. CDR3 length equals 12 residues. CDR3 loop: CASSTRTVTIYF. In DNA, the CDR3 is TGTGCCAGCAGCACCCGCACAGTGACCATATATTTT.

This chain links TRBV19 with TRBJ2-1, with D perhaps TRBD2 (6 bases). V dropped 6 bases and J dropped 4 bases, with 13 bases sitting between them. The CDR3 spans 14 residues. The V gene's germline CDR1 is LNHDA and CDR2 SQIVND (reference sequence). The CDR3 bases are TGTGCCAGTAGCCCAAGGGACTTGTACAATGAGCAGTTCTTC. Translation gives CASSPRDLYNEQFF.

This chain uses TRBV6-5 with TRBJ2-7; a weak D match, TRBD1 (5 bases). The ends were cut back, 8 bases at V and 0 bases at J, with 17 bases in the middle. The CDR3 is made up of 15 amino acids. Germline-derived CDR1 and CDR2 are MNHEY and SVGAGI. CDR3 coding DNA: TGTGCCAGCTCATTTGGGCAGGGCTTCTCCTACGAGCAGTACTTC. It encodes CASSFGQGFSYEQYF.

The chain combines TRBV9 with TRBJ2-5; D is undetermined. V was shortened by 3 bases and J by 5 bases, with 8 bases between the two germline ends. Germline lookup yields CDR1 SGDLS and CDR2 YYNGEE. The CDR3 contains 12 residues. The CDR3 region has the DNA TGTGCCAGCAGCGGACTGTTGGAGACCCAGTACTTC. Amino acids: CASSGLLETQYF.

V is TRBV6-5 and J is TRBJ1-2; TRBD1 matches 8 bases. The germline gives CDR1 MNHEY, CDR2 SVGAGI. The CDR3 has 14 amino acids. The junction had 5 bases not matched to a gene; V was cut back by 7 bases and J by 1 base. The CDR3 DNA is TGTGCCAGCAACACAGGGGGTGTTAACTATGGCTACACCTTC. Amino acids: CASNTGGVNYGYTF.

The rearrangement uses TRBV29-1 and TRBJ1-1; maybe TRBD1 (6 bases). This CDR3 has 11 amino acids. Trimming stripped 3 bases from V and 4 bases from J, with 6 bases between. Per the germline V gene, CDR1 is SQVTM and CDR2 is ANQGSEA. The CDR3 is CSVDRGTEAFF. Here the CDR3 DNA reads TGCAGCGTTGACAGGGGCACTGAAGCTTTCTTT.

CDR3 bases: TGTGCCAGCAGCTTCTCGGGACAGGCTGGCGGGGAGCTGTTTTTT. Amino acid sequence: CASSFSGQAGGELFF. This rearrangement joins TRBV7-6 to TRBJ2-2; 8 positions agree with TRBD1. This CDR3 has 15 residues. The germline V gene encodes CDR1 SGHVS and CDR2 FNYEAQ. The V and J ends lost 3 bases and 7 bases, in that order; junction bases with no gene match: 7.

The CDR3 DNA reads as TGCGCCAGCAGCCAAGATGCCGGGACAGGGTTTGGTGGCTACACCTTC. Protein product: CASSQDAGTGFGGYTF. The chain has TRBV4-1 and TRBJ1-2; 9 bases agree with TRBD1. J was trimmed by 7 bases and V by 0 bases; bases with no gene match: 9. The CDR3 runs 16 residues. CDR1 is MGHRA, CDR2 YSYEKL, per germline.

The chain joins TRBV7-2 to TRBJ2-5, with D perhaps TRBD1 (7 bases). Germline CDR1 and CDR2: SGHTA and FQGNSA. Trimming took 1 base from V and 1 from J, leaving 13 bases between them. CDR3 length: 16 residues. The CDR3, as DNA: TGTGCCAGCAGCTTAGTAGGCGGGACAGTCCAAGAGACCCAGTACTTC. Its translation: CASSLVGGTVQETQYF.

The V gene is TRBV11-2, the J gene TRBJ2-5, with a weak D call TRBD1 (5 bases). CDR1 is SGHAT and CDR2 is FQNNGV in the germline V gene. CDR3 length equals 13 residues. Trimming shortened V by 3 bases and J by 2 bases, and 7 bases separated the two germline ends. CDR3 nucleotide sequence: TGTGCCAGCAGCTTTCCAGGGCAAGAGACCCAGTACTTC. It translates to CASSFPGQETQYF.

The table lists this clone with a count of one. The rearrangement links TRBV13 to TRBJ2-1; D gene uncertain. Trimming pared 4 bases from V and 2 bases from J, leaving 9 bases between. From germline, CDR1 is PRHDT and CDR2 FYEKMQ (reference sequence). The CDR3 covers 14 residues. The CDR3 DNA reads TGTGCCAGCAGCTCGCTAGTGGCCTACAATGAGCAGTTCTTC. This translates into CASSSLVAYNEQFF.

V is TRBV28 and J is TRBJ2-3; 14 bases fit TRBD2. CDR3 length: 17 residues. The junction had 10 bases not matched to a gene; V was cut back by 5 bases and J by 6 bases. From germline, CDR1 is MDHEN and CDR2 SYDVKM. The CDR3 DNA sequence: TGTGCCAGCAGTCTCCAGGGACTAGCGGGAGTGGGGGATACGCAGTATTTT. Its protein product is CASSLQGLAGVGDTQYF.

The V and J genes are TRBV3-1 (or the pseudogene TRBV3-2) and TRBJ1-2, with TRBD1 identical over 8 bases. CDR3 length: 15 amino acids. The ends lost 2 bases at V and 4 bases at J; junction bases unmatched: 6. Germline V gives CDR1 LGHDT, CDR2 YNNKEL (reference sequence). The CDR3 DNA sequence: TGTGCCAGCAGCCAACTGGACAGGGACCTCTATGGCTACACCTTC. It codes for CASSQLDRDLYGYTF.

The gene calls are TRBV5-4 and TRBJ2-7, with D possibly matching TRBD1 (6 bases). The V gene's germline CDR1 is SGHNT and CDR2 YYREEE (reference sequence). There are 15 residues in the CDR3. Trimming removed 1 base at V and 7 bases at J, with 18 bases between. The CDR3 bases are TGTGCCAGCAGCTTGATCAGGGGCGAGAGGATGGAGCAGTACTTC. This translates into CASSLIRGERMEQYF.

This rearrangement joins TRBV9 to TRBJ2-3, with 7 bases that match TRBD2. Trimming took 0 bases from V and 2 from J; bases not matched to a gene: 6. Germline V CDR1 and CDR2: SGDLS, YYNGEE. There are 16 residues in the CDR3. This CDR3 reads CASSVGISGYTDTQYF. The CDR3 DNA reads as TGTGCCAGCAGCGTAGGTATTAGCGGGTACACAGATACGCAGTATTTT.

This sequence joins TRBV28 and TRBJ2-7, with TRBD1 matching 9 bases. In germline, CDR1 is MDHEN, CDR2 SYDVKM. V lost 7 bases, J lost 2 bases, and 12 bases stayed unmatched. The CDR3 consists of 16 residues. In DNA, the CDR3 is TGTGCCAGCATCACAAGCCTGGGACAGGGTACCTACGAGCAGTACTTC. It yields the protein CASITSLGQGTYEQYF.